A selection of T cell receptor beta chains follows, all from one sample in a study of Ad26.COV2.S vaccination and SARS-CoV-2 variants. Clones were sequenced by immunoSEQ multiplex PCR, and TCRdb holds only the in-frame ones, with some missing. The data contain some 500,000 clones, roughly 87% of them singletons. Sequencing used peripheral blood, obtained in a trial of Ad26.COV2.S vaccine versus placebo. The receptors come from a person between 18 and 65 years old who received the Ad26.COV2.S COVID-19 vaccine or a placebo. CDR3s include the opening cysteine and the closing phenylalanine or tryptophan. D genes are given only for firm matches. Expanded clones are given a class, and other clones once, few, many or no size at all.

j_gene | v_gene | abundance | d_gene | CDR3aa | CDR3nt
TRBJ1-2 | TRBV20-1 | NA | NA | CSASVGGGGYTF | TGCAGTGCTAGTGTTGGGGGTGGTGGCTACACCTTC
TRBJ2-2 | TRBV6-5 | once | TRBD2 | CASRLLAGGGELFF | TGTGCCAGCAGGCTACTAGCGGGGGGAGGGGAGCTGTTTTTT
TRBJ1-1 | TRBV3-1/TRBV3-2 | NA | NA | CASSHTGRFKNTEAFF | TGTGCCAGCAGCCACACCGGTCGTTTTAAGAACACTGAAGCTTTCTTT
TRBJ1-3 | TRBV9 | NA | NA | CASSVGVGSGNTIYF | TGTGCCAGCAGCGTCGGGGTAGGGTCTGGAAACACCATATATTTT
TRBJ1-5 | TRBV7-2 | NA | TRBD1 | CASSFDRGTYQPQHF | TGTGCCAGCAGCTTCGACAGGGGGACCTATCAGCCCCAGCATTTT
TRBJ1-2 | TRBV24-1 | NA | NA | CATSDLRTNYGYTF | TGTGCCACCAGTGACCTAAGGACTAACTATGGCTACACCTTC
TRBJ2-7 | TRBV5-1 | NA | NA | CASSLSGLSYEQYF | TGCGCCAGCAGCTTGTCGGGTCTCTCCTACGAGCAGTACTTC
TRBJ1-1 | TRBV5-1 | few | TRBD1 | CASSWTQGTAEAFF | TGCGCCAGCAGCTGGACACAGGGGACTGCTGAAGCTTTCTTT
TRBJ2-7 | TRBV7-2 | NA | NA | CASRISGGVGEQYF | TGTGCCAGCAGAATCTCGGGTGGGGTTGGCGAGCAGTACTTC
TRBJ2-1 | TRBV4-2 | NA | TRBD2 | CASSQVSGGVNEQFF | TGTGCCAGCAGCCAAGTTTCGGGGGGGGTGAATGAGCAGTTCTTC
TRBJ1-5 | TRBV6-2/TRBV6-3 | NA | NA | CASSYEAALGYSNQPQHF | TGTGCCAGCAGTTACGAGGCCGCTCTCGGGTATAGCAATCAGCCCCAGCATTTT
TRBJ2-5 | TRBV4-3 | NA | NA | CASSLRTASGTQYF | TGCGCCAGCAGCCTAAGGACCGCTTCAGGGACCCAGTACTTC
TRBJ1-2 | TRBV7-3 | NA | NA | CASSLDRAHGYTF | TGTGCCAGCAGCTTAGACAGAGCCCATGGCTACACCTTC
TRBJ1-3 | TRBV6-5 | once | NA | CASRTGSGNTIYF | TGTGCCAGCAGGACGGGCTCTGGAAACACCATATATTTT
TRBJ2-7 | TRBV7-2 | NA | NA | CASSLATGRSYEQYF | TGTGCCAGCAGCTTAGCAACAGGGCGCTCCTACGAGCAGTACTTC
TRBJ2-1 | TRBV13 | NA | NA | CASSPGAAYNEQFF | TGTGCCAGCAGCCCGGGCGCAGCCTACAATGAGCAGTTCTTC
TRBJ2-1 | TRBV30 | NA | TRBD1 | CAWSVGTARRGEQFF | TGTGCCTGGAGTGTTGGGACAGCCCGCAGGGGTGAGCAGTTCTTC
TRBJ1-2 | TRBV30 | NA | NA | CAWSVGYSRDRYTF | TGTGCCTGGAGTGTGGGCTATTCGAGGGATCGCTACACCTTC
TRBJ1-4 | TRBV4-3 | NA | NA | CASSLNGVSRRDEKLFF | TGCGCCAGCAGCCTTAATGGTGTCAGTAGGAGGGATGAAAAACTGTTTTTT